What follows is one TCR beta chain and its context. The source of the sample is a study of blood T cell repertoires in COVID-19. Study in general: Spain, Italy and the United States supplied samples that represented acute and convalescent COVID-19. T cells, B-cell-depleted T cells, or PBMCs provided the cDNA or gDNA that served as material.

The protocol was immunoSEQ multiplex PCR, while the TCRdb copy is restricted to in-frame clones and leaves out a portion. The table records about 170,000 clones, roughly 91% of them present only once. Followed over time, Seattle patients had been enrolled while infection was active. The CDR3 has 15 residues. V trimming: 5 bases; J trimming: 4 bases; junction bases outside the gene matches: 9. Germline CDR1 LNHDA, CDR2 SQIVND (reference sequence). The chain joins TRBV19 to TRBJ2-7, with 9 bases identical to TRBD1. Material: peripheral blood. The TCR comes from a man aged 18 to 30 with COVID-19, enrolled during active disease. The CDR3 spells CASSPTGTGNYEQYF. DNA for the CDR3: TGTGCCAGTAGTCCTACCGGGACAGGGAATTACGAGCAGTACTTC. The full variable domain, its missing parts supplied by reference TRBV19 and TRBJ2-7, is DGGITQSPKYLFRKEGQNVTLSCEQNLNHDAMYWYRQDPGQGLRLIYYSQIVNDFQKGDIAEGYSVSREKKESFPLTVTSAQKNPTAFYLCASSPTGTGNYEQYFGPGTRLTVT.